The 5 T cell receptor beta chains given below trace back to one sample, sequenced in a study of blood T cell repertoires in COVID-19. Only in-frame clones appear in the TCRdb table, and some are missing; sequencing was by immunoSEQ multiplex PCR. In the table there are about 100,000 clones, around four fifths of which are singletons. The sequenced sample consisted of peripheral blood. These TCRs come from a man aged 70 or older with active or convalescent COVID-19.

This clone came up many times. The gene calls are TRBV2 and TRBJ2-4; possible D gene TRBD1, 5 bases. The CDR3 spans 16 residues. Deletions cut 5 bases from V and 3 bases from J, with 17 bases between. Germline assignment: CDR1 SNHLY and CDR2 FYNNEI. The CDR3 loop reads CASSPLQATNKNIQYF. The CDR3 DNA sequence: TGTGCCAGCAGTCCTTTACAGGCTACTAACAAAAACATTCAGTACTTC.

The chain uses TRBV9 and TRBJ2-2; 8 nucleotides line up with TRBD2. The CDR3 runs 15 residues. The junction had 8 bases not matched to a gene; V was cut back by 4 bases and J by 6 bases. Per germline, CDR1 SGDLS and CDR2 YYNGEE. CDR3 sequence (DNA): TGTGCCAGCAGCTTGTCGACTAGCGTTGCCGGGGAGCTGTTTTTT. Its translation: CASSLSTSVAGELFF. The full variable domain, in which reference TRBV9 and TRBJ2-2 provide the parts outside the CDR3, is DSGVTQTPKHLITATGQRVTLRCSPRSGDLSVYWYQQSLDQGLQFLIQYYNGEERAKGNILERFSAQQFPDLHSELNLSSLELGDSALYFCASSLSTSVAGELFFGEGSRLTVL.

V gene TRBV5-1 combines with J gene TRBJ2-3; possibly TRBD1 for D (6 bases). The CDR3 covers 15 residues. CDR1 SGHRS and CDR2 YFSETQ come from the germline V gene. Trimming stripped 0 bases from V and 1 base from J, with 9 bases between. This chain's CDR3 is CASSLEGHRTDTQYF. The CDR3 coding sequence is TGCGCCAGCAGCTTGGAGGGACACCGCACAGATACGCAGTATTTT.

The rearrangement uses TRBV3-1 (or the pseudogene TRBV3-2) and TRBJ1-1, with D hard to call. Germline V gene data show CDR1 as LGHDT and CDR2 as YNNKEL (reference sequence). Trimming took 2 bases from V and 4 from J, leaving 11 bases between them. This CDR3 has 14 residues. CDR3 sequence reads: CASSQSERVTEAFF. The CDR3 DNA is TGTGCCAGCAGCCAAAGCGAACGGGTCACTGAAGCTTTCTTT.

J is TRBJ2-1 and V is TRBV11-2; 7 bases fit TRBD2. The CDR3 contains 15 residues. Germline CDR1 is SGHAT and CDR2 is FQNNGV. The junction had 4 bases not matched to a gene; V was cut back by 2 bases and J by 3 bases. In nucleotides, the CDR3 is TGTGCCAGCAGCTTAACGGGAGGTTTCTACAATGAGCAGTTCTTC. Its protein is CASSLTGGFYNEQFF. Combining the CDR3 with reference TRBV11-2 and TRBJ2-1 gives the whole variable domain EAGVAQSPRYKIIEKRQSVAFWCNPISGHATLYWYQQILGQGPKLLIQFQNNGVVDDSQLPKDRFSAERLKGVDSTLKIQPAKLEDSAVYLCASSLTGGFYNEQFFGPGTRLTVL.